This T cell receptor (beta chain) was identified during a study of blood T cell repertoires in COVID-19. For the study at large: T cells, B-cell-depleted T cells, or PBMCs provided the cDNA or gDNA that served as material.

Study processing details: How many nucleated cells were present was estimated from reference gene primer amplification. Assay: immunoSEQ multiplex PCR; the TCRdb copy retains only in-frame clones and omits some. For V, J and clone size, that table is used; D and trimming come from the DNA. The sample carries 97,000 or so clones, 70% to 90% recorded once. Germline lookup yields CDR1 SEHNR and CDR2 FQNEAQ (reference sequence). Trimming cost V 1 base and J 0 bases, with 9 bases left between them. CDR3 length equals 15 residues. The J gene is TRBJ2-5, the V gene TRBV7-9, with unresolved D. The sample taken for sequencing was peripheral blood. This receptor was identified in a man in his forties with active or convalescent COVID-19. The CDR3 protein is CASSLGAAHQETQYF. The CDR3 DNA is TGTGCCAGCAGCTTAGGGGCAGCTCACCAAGAGACCCAGTACTTC.